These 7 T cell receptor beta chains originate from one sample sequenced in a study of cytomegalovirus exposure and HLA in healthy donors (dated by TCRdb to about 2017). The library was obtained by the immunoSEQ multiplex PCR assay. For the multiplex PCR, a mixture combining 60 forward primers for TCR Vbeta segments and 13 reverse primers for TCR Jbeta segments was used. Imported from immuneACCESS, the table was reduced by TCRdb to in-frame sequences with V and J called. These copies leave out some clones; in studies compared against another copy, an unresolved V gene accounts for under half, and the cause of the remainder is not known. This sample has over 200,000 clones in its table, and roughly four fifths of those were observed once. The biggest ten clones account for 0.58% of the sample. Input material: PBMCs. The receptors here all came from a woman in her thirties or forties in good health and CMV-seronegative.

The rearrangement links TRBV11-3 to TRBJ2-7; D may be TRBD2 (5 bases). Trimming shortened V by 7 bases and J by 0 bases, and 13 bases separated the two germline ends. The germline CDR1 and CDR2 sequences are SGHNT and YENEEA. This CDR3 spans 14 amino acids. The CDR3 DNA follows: TGTGCCAGCACCCCAAGGGAGACCTCCTACGAGCAGTACTTC. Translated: CASTPRETSYEQYF.

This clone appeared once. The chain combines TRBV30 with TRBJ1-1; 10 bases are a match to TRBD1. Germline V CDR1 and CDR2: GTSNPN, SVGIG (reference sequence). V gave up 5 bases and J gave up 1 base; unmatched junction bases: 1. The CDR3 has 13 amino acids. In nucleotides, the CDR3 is TGTGCCTGGGACAGGGGGCGGAACACTGAAGCTTTCTTT. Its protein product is CAWDRGRNTEAFF.

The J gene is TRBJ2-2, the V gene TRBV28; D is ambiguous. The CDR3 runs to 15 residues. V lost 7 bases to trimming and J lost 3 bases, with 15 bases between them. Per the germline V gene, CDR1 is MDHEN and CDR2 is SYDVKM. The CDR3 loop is CASKYNPRDTGELFF. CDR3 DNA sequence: TGTGCCAGCAAATACAACCCACGGGACACCGGGGAGCTGTTTTTT.

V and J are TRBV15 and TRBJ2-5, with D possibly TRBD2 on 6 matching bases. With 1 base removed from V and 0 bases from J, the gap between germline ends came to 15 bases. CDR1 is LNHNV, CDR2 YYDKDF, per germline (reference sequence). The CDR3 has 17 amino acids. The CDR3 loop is CATSRGRAGRYQETQYF. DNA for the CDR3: TGTGCCACCAGCAGAGGGCGAGCGGGCCGCTACCAAGAGACCCAGTACTTC.

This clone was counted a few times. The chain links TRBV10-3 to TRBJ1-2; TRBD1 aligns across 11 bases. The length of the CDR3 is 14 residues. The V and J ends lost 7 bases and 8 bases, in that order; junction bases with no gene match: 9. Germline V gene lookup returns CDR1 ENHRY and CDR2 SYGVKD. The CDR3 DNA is TGTGCCATCACTACCGGGACAGGGGGATTGGGCTACACCTTC. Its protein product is CAITTGTGGLGYTF.

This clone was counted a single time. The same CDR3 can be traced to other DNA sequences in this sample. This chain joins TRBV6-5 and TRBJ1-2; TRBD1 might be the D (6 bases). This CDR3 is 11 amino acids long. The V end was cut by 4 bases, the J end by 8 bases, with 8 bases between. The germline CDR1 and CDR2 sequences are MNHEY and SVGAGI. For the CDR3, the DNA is TGTGCCAGCAGTTGGGGGGGCGGCTACACCTTC. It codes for CASSWGGGYTF.

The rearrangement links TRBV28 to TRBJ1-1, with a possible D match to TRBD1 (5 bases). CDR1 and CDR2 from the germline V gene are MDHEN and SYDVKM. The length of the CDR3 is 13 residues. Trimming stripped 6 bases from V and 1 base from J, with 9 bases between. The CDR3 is CASRRRGNTEAFF. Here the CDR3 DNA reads TGTGCCAGCAGAAGAAGGGGGAACACTGAAGCTTTCTTT.